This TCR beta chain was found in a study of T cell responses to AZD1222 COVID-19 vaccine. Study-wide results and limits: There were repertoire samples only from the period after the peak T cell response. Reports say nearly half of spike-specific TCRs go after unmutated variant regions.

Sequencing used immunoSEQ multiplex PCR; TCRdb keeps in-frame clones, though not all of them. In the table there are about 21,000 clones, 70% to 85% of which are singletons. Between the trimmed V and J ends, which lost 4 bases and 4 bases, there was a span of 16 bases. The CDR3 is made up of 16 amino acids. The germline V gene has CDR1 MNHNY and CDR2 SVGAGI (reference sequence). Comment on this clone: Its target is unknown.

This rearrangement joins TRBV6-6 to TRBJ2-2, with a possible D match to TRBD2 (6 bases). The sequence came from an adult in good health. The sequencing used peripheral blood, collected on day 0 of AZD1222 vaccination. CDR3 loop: CASSSGVALSTGELFF. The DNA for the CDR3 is TGTGCCAGCAGTTCGGGGGTAGCCCTGAGCACCGGGGAGCTGTTTTTT.